The present T cell receptor (beta chain) was sequenced within a study of blood T cell repertoires in COVID-19. The CDR3 totals 14 residues. V lost 2 bases, J lost 4 bases, and 11 bases lay in between. Germline V gene data show CDR1 as SGHVS and CDR2 as FQNEAQ. Some clones are missing from TCRdb's copy, which holds only in-frame ones; the method was immunoSEQ multiplex PCR. The sample consists of roughly 380,000 clones, roughly 87% of them appearing once. The V call is TRBV7-8, the J call TRBJ1-1, with D maybe TRBD1 (5 bases). Sequencing input: peripheral blood. The clonotype comes from a woman aged 60-70 years with COVID-19, enrolled during active disease. In DNA form, the CDR3 reads TGTGCCAGCAGCTTAAGCTTGGGGGGCACTGAAGCTTTCTTT. The encoded protein is CASSLSLGGTEAFF.